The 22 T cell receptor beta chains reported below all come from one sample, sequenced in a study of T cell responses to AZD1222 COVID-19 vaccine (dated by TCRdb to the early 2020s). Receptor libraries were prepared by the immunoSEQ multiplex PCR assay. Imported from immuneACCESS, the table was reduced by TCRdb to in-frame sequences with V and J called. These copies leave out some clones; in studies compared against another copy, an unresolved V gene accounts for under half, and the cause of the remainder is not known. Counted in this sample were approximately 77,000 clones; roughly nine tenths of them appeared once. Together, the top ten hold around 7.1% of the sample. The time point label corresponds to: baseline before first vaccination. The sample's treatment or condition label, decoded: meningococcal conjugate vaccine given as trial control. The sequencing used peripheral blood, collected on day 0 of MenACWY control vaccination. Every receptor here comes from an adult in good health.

DNA of the CDR3: TGTGCCAGCAGCGAGAGGGGGACAGAGAACACTGAAGCTTTCTTT. Encoded protein: CASSERGTENTEAFF. V and J are TRBV6-5 and TRBJ1-1; TRBD1 matches at 7 bases. Germline CDR1 MNHEY, CDR2 SVGAGI. CDR3 length: 15 amino acids. J lost 1 base, V lost 6 bases, and 8 bases had no gene match.

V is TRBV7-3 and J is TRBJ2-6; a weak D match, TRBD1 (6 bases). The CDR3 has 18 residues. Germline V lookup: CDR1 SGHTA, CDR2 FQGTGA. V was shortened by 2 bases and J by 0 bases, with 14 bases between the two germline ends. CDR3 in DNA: TGTGCCAGCAGCTTAGGAATTGGGGGCCACTCTGGGGCCAACGTCCTGACTTTC. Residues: CASSLGIGGHSGANVLTF.

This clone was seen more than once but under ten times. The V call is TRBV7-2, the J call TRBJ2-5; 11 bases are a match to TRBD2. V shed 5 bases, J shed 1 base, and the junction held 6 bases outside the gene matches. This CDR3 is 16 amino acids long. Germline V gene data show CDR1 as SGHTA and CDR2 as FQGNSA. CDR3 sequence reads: CASSLRLAGPQETQYF. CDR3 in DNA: TGTGCCAGCAGCCTGAGACTAGCGGGGCCCCAAGAGACCCAGTACTTC.

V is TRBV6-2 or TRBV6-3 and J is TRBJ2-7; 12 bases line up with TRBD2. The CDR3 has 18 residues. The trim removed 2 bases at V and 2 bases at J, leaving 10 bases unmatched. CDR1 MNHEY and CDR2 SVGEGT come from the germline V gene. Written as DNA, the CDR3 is TGTGCCAGCAGTTACGTCGGACTAGCGGGATCCCACACCTACGAGCAGTACTTC. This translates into CASSYVGLAGSHTYEQYF.

The CDR3 sequence is CASSPPSSGGYYEQYF. The CDR3 DNA reads as TGTGCCAGCTCACCACCGTCATCAGGGGGATACTACGAGCAGTACTTC. The rearrangement uses TRBV18 and TRBJ2-7; 7 positions agree with TRBD1. Trimming took 0 bases from V and 3 from J; bases not matched to a gene: 8. The CDR3 spans 16 residues. Germline CDR1 KGHSH, CDR2 LQKENI.

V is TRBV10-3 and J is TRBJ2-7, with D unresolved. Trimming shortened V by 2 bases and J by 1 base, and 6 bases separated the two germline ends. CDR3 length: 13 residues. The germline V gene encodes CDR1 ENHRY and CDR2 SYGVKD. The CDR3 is CAISEGLSYEQYF. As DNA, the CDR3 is TGTGCCATCAGTGAGGGGTTATCCTACGAGCAGTACTTC.

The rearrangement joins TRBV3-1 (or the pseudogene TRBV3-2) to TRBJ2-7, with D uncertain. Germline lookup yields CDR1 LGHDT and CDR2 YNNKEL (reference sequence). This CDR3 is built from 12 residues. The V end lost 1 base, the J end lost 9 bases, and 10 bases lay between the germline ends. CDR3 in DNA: TGTGCCAGCAGCCAAGCGAGTTCCGGGCAGTACTTC. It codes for CASSQASSGQYF.

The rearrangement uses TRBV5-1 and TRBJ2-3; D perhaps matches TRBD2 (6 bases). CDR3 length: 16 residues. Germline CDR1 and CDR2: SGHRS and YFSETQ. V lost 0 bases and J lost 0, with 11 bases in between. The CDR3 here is CASSLGSGTSTDTQYF. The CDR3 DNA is TGCGCCAGCAGCTTGGGGTCGGGGACTAGCACAGATACGCAGTATTTT.

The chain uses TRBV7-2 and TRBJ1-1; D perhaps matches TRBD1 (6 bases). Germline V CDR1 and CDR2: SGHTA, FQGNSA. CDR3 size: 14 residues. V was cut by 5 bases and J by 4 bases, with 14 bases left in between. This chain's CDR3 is CASSNVGGPTEAFF. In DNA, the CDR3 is TGTGCCAGCAGCAATGTGGGGGGCCCCACTGAAGCTTTCTTT. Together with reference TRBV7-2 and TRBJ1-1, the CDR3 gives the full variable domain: GAGVSQSPSNKVTEKGKDVELRCDPISGHTALYWYRQSLGQGLEFLIYFQGNSAPDKSGLPSDRFSAERTGGSVSTLTIQRTQQEDSAVYLCASSNVGGPTEAFFGQGTRLTVV.

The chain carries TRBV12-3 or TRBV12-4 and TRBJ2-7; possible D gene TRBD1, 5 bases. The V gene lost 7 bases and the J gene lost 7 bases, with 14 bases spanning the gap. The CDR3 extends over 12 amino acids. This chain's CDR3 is CASMPQGGEQYF. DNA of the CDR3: TGTGCCAGCATGCCGCAGGGTGGGGAGCAGTACTTC.

The CDR3 loop is CSASRGQGGNQPQHF. CDR3 DNA: TGCAGTGCTAGTCGGGGACAGGGCGGCAATCAGCCCCAGCATTTT. The chain employs TRBV20-1 and TRBJ1-5; 9 bases align to TRBD1. Germline loops: CDR1 DFQATT, CDR2 SNEGSKA (reference sequence). The CDR3 has 15 amino acids. The trim removed 3 bases at V and 2 bases at J, leaving 5 bases unmatched.

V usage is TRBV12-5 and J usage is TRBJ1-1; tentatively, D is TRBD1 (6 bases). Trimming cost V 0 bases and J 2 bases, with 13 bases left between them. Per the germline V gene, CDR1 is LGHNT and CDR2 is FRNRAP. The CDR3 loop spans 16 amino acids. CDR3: CASGLVLGGFNTEAFF. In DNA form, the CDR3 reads TGTGCTAGTGGTTTGGTACTAGGGGGATTCAACACTGAAGCTTTCTTT.

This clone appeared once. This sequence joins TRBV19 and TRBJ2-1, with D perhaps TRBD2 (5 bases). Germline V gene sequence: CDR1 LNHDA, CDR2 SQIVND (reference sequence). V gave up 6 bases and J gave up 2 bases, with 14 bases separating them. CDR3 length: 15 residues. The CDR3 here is CASSPGTGTYNEQFF. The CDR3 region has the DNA TGTGCCAGTAGCCCCGGCACGGGAACCTACAATGAGCAGTTCTTC. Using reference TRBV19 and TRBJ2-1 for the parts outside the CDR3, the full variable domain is DGGITQSPKYLFRKEGQNVTLSCEQNLNHDAMYWYRQDPGQGLRLIYYSQIVNDFQKGDIAEGYSVSREKKESFPLTVTSAQKNPTAFYLCASSPGTGTYNEQFFGPGTRLTVL.

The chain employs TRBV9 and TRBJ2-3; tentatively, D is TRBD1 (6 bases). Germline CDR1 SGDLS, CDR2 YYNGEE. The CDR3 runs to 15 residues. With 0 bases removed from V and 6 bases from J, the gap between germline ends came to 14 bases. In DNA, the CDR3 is TGTGCCAGCAGCGTAGTTGGGCAGGGGAGCGATACGCAGTATTTT. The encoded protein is CASSVVGQGSDTQYF.

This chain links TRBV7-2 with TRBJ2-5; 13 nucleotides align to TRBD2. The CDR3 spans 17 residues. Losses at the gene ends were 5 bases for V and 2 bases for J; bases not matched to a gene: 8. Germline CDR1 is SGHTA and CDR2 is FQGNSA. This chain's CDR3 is CASSLQRLAGGQETQYF. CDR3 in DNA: TGTGCCAGCAGCCTCCAAAGACTAGCGGGAGGTCAAGAGACCCAGTACTTC.

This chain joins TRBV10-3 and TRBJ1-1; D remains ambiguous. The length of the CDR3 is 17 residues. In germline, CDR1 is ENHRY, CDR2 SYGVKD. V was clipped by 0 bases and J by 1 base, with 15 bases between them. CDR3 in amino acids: CAISESSLQLKNTEAFF. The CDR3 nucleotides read TGTGCCATCAGTGAGTCTTCCCTACAGTTAAAGAACACTGAAGCTTTCTTT.

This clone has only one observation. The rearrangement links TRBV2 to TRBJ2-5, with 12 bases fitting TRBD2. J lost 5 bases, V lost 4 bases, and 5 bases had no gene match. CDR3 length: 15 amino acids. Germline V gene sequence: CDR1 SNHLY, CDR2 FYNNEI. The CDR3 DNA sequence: TGTGCCAGCAGTGGACCTAGCGGGGGGGTTGAGACCCAGTACTTC. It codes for CASSGPSGGVETQYF. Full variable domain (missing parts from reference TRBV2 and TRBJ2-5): EPEVTQTPSHQVTQMGQEVILRCVPISNHLYFYWYRQILGQKVEFLVSFYNNEISEKSEIFDDQFSVERPDGSNFTLKIRSTKLEDSAMYFCASSGPSGGVETQYFGPGTRLLVL.

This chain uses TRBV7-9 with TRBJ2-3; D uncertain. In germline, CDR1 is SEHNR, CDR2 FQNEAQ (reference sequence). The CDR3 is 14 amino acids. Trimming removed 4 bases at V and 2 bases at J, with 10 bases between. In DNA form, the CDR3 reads TGTGCCAGCAGCTGGGGTCGTGACACAGATACGCAGTATTTT. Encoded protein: CASSWGRDTDTQYF.

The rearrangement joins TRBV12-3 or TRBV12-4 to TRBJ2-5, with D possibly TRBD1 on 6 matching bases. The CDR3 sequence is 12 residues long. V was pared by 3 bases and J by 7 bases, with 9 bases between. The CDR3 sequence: CASSFRGRTQYF. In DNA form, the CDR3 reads TGTGCCAGCAGTTTTAGGGGGAGGACCCAGTACTTC.

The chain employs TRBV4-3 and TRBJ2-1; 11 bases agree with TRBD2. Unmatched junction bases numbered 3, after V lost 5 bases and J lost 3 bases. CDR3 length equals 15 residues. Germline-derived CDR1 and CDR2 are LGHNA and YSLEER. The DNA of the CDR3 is TGCGCCAGCAGCAAGGGACTAGCGGTCTACAATGAGCAGTTCTTC. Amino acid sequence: CASSKGLAVYNEQFF.

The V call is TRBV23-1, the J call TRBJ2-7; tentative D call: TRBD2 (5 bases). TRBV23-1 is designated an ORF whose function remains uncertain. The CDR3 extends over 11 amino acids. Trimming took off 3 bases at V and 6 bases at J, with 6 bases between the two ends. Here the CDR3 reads CASSHRGEQYF. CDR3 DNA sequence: TGCGCCAGCAGTCACCGGGGCGAGCAGTACTTC.

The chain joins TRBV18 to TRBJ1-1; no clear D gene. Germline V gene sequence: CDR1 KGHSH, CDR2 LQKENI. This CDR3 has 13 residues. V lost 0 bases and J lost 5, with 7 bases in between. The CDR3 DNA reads TGTGCCAGCTCACCACCCAAGGGAACTGAAGCTTTCTTT. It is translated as CASSPPKGTEAFF.